These T cell receptor beta chains were read from a single sample in a study of PD-1 blockade in classical Hodgkin lymphoma. Measured with immunoSEQ multiplex PCR; TCRdb has only the in-frame clones, and not every one. The table shows about 7,600 clones, with 70% to 80% occurring only once. The material sequenced was peripheral blood mononuclear cells (PBMCs), taken before the fourth cycle of nivolumab. All receptors come from a human donor with classical Hodgkin lymphoma. Each CDR3 is given with its conserved first and last residue. The size entry is marked missing in some rows and otherwise reads once, few, many or a size class.

V gene	clone size	J gene	CDR3 protein
TRBV7-9	.	TRBJ2-2	CASSYRNSGELFF
TRBV6-5	once	TRBJ2-7	CASRRNDGYEQYF
TRBV10-1	.	TRBJ1-2	CASSATGRSRTYGYTF
TRBV6-5	few	TRBJ2-5	CASRRQGAGETQYF
TRBV13	few	TRBJ1-1	CASSLGEGTEAFF
TRBV28	.	TRBJ1-1	CASSFGGHEAFF
TRBV27	.	TRBJ1-1	CASSRGQLNTEAFF
TRBV7-9	.	TRBJ2-7	CASSLGGPAYEQYF
TRBV19	.	TRBJ1-5	CASSTGGTQLISNQPQHF
TRBV19	.	TRBJ1-2	CASRVDMNYGYTF
TRBV7-2	.	TRBJ2-1	CASSLTGQGSINEQFF
TRBV6-6	.	TRBJ1-5	CASSPQVDQPQHF
TRBV28	.	TRBJ2-1	CATLLAGGREQFF
TRBV11-2	medium-sized	TRBJ1-2	CASSGTGNYGYTF
TRBV29-1	.	TRBJ1-2	CSVEANYGYTF
TRBV5-1	.	TRBJ1-3	CASSLNWGGGNTIYF
TRBV5-1	.	TRBJ2-7	CASSPAGNEQYF
TRBV19	.	TRBJ2-4	CASSMRGLYYIQYF
TRBV4-2	.	TRBJ2-5	CASSQDWGGAGEETQYF
TRBV7-9	.	TRBJ2-7	CASSLDFGGEPAYEQYF
TRBV30	.	TRBJ1-1	CAWTQGLMNTEAFF
TRBV19	.	TRBJ1-5	CASTPGGDQPQHF
TRBV5-4	few	TRBJ2-5	CASSPRTGGFQETQYF
TRBV28	.	TRBJ1-1	CASRGLKSGDTEAFF
TRBV2	.	TRBJ1-4	CASSDTEPTNEKLFF
TRBV7-2	once	TRBJ1-5	CASSRRTGGDQPQHF
TRBV28	.	TRBJ2-3	CASSPIAVSEGSTDTQYF
TRBV30	once	TRBJ2-7	CAWSVGTSGIYEQYF
TRBV25-1	.	TRBJ1-5	CASSEGQSNQPQHF
TRBV28	.	TRBJ1-2	CASSPHDGPDGYGYTF
TRBV4-3	.	TRBJ1-3	CASSPVEGSSGNTIYF
TRBV18	.	TRBJ1-5	CASSPTDSVNQPQHF
TRBV6-5	.	TRBJ2-6	CASTPRGANVLTF
TRBV9	.	TRBJ2-7	CASSVGNRAYEQYF
TRBV6-5	.	TRBJ1-1	CASSRGGRTEAFF
TRBV7-9	.	TRBJ2-1	CASSHSGSSYNEQFF
TRBV18	.	TRBJ2-7	CASSQATGGREQYF
TRBV4-3	.	TRBJ1-4	CASSQDPTRVEGEKLFF
TRBV25-1	once	TRBJ2-4	CASSPGLALAKNIQYF
TRBV6-1	.	TRBJ1-2	CASSEATGLKYGYTF
TRBV5-3	.	TRBJ1-2	CASSSGQNYGYTF
TRBV28	.	TRBJ2-7	CASSASGSGPYEQYF
TRBV28	.	TRBJ2-7	CASSSPAPYEQYF
TRBV27	.	TRBJ1-6	CASSWRPGSPLHF
TRBV19	.	TRBJ1-6	CASSIDRYSPLHF
TRBV19	.	TRBJ2-7	CASSMKVRRAPSSSYEQYF
TRBV5-1	.	TRBJ2-7	CASSSRTGGTEQYF
TRBV11-2	.	TRBJ1-1	CASSQKIKRTEAFF
TRBV29-1	.	TRBJ2-2	CSVSSGRWTGELFF
TRBV28	once	TRBJ2-1	CASRHRGSYNEQFF
TRBV19	.	TRBJ1-5	CASSIDRGQGGQPQHF